The 31 T cell receptor beta chains in this list originate from one sample, sequenced in a study of T cell changes during pregnancy in multiple sclerosis. The assay was immunoSEQ multiplex PCR, and TCRdb's table has in-frame clones only and misses some. The sample holds 20,000 to 25,000 clones, approximately 86% seen once. Sequenced material: CD8+ T cells from peripheral blood mononuclear cells, taken in the first trimester of pregnancy. The origin of the receptors is a female donor in good health, enrolled as a control in a pregnancy study.

The chain is built from TRBV4-3 and TRBJ2-1, with 13 bases matching TRBD2. Germline CDR1 is LGHNA and CDR2 is YSLEER. Trimming at V came to 3 bases and at J to 10 bases, leaving 18 bases not matched to a gene. This CDR3 contains 19 residues. Written as DNA, the CDR3 is TGCGCCAGCAGCCACCACCTGGGGACTAGCGGGGAGGAGGGGATCGAGCAGTTCTTC. This encodes CASSHHLGTSGEEGIEQFF.

V is TRBV4-1 and J is TRBJ2-7; 11 positions agree with TRBD2. The germline gives CDR1 MGHRA, CDR2 YSYEKL. Unmatched junction bases numbered 6, after V lost 3 bases and J lost 5 bases. CDR3 length: 15 residues. The CDR3 nucleotides read TGCGCCAGCAGCCAGCTCACTAGCGGGAGCGACGAGCAGTACTTC. Protein sequence: CASSQLTSGSDEQYF.

This chain connects TRBV21-1 to TRBJ1-3. TRBV21-1 is a pseudogene locus. CDR3 length: 14 amino acids. As DNA, the CDR3 is TGTGCCAGCAGCAAAGGTCGGGATGGAAACACCATATATTTT. Its translation is CASSKGRDGNTIYF.

V usage is TRBV19 and J usage is TRBJ2-1; 9 bases are a match to TRBD2. V trimming: 5 bases; J trimming: 4 bases; junction bases outside the gene matches: 9. Germline CDR1 LNHDA, CDR2 SQIVND (reference sequence). The CDR3 extends over 16 amino acids. Here the CDR3 DNA reads TGTGCCAGTAGTCCCCGTAGCGGGGGAGGTTACAATGAGCAGTTCTTC. Residues: CASSPRSGGGYNEQFF.

This clone was recorded only once. CDR3: CAIRVDNANTIYF. The CDR3 DNA sequence: TGTGCCATCAGGGTCGACAACGCAAACACCATATATTTT. The chain links TRBV10-3 to TRBJ1-3; D uncertain. V was clipped by 6 bases and J by 6 bases, with 12 bases between them. CDR1 is ENHRY and CDR2 is SYGVKD in the germline V gene. CDR3 size: 13 residues.

Written as DNA, the CDR3 is TGTGCCAGCTCAACAGCAGGTAATCAGCCCCAGCATTTT. It translates to CASSTAGNQPQHF. The rearrangement uses TRBV9 and TRBJ1-5; D unclear. This CDR3 region has 13 residues. V lost 7 bases and J lost 4, with 12 bases in between. Per germline, CDR1 SGDLS and CDR2 YYNGEE.

About this clone: Compared with germline, one end of the junction differs, possibly owing to a read error. This chain connects TRBV7-7 to TRBJ2-7; 7 bases align to TRBD2. The CDR3 loop spans 13 amino acids. Germline CDR1 is SSHAT and CDR2 is FNYEAQ (reference sequence). The CDR3: CASSGTLEGEQYF. CDR3 sequence (DNA): TGTGCTAGCAGCGGGACTCTGGAGGGTGAGCAGTACTTC.

The chain uses TRBV5-1 and TRBJ1-4, with a tentative D call TRBD1 (6 bases). The CDR3 is 14 residues long. In germline, CDR1 is SGHRS, CDR2 YFSETQ. Trimming left V 2 bases short and J 7 bases short, with 12 bases between. CDR3 sequence: CASSLGTQGEKLFF. In DNA form, the CDR3 reads TGCGCCAGCAGCTTAGGGACACAAGGTGAAAAACTGTTTTTT.

V gene TRBV29-1 combines with J gene TRBJ2-3, with 10 bases lining up with TRBD2. The CDR3 runs to 14 residues. Per germline, CDR1 SQVTM and CDR2 ANQGSEA. V shed 4 bases, J shed 1 base, and the junction held 2 bases outside the gene matches. Here the CDR3 reads CSVGLAGGTDTQYF. CDR3 in DNA: TGCAGCGTTGGGCTAGCGGGGGGCACAGATACGCAGTATTTT.

The chain links TRBV7-2 to TRBJ2-3; D remains unclear. V shed 1 base and J shed 6 bases, with 11 bases lying between them. Germline CDR1 is SGHTA and CDR2 is FQGNSA. CDR3 length: 14 residues. CDR3 DNA sequence: TGTGCCAGCAGCTTAGTGGCCGGGTACGATACGCAGTATTTT. It is translated as CASSLVAGYDTQYF.

This chain uses TRBV15 with TRBJ2-5, with 7 bases fitting TRBD1. The end of the DNA fits TRBJ2-7 better, so the J call may be wrong. Germline assignment: CDR1 LNHNV and CDR2 YYDKDF (reference sequence). CDR3 length: 15 residues. Here the CDR3 DNA reads TGTGCCACCAGCCCCCCCCGGGACAGCTCCTACGAGCAGTACTTC. This sequence encodes CATSPPRDSSYEQYF.

The chain carries TRBV6-1 and TRBJ2-5; D might be TRBD2 (6 bases). Trimming left V 3 bases short and J 1 base short, with 12 bases between. The CDR3 runs 15 residues. Germline loops: CDR1 MNHNS, CDR2 SASEGT. As DNA, the CDR3 is TGTGCCAGCAGTGATCTGGGGGGAGGCCAAGAGACCCAGTACTTC. Its protein is CASSDLGGGQETQYF.

DNA of the CDR3: TGTGCCAGCAGCGTAGCTGGGACTAGCGGCTACAATGAGCAGTTCTTC. It translates to CASSVAGTSGYNEQFF. This sequence joins TRBV9 and TRBJ2-1; TRBD2 matches at 11 bases. The CDR3 consists of 16 residues. Germline values: CDR1 SGDLS, CDR2 YYNGEE. V was clipped by 0 bases and J by 3 bases; unmatched bases: 2.

The V gene is TRBV9, the J gene TRBJ2-7; weak D call: TRBD2 (6 bases). Trimming removed 3 bases from V and 6 bases from J, with 19 bases in between. The CDR3 is 15 residues long. Germline V CDR1 and CDR2: SGDLS, YYNGEE. The CDR3 spells CASSEEGSGPIEQYF. CDR3 in DNA: TGTGCCAGCAGCGAGGAGGGCTCCGGGCCTATCGAGCAGTACTTC.

This clone has a handful of counts. The chain has TRBV27 and TRBJ2-2; TRBD2 aligns across 7 bases. Germline CDR1 and CDR2: MNHEY and SMNVEV (reference sequence). This CDR3 spans 16 amino acids. V was pared by 3 bases and J by 4 bases, with 8 bases of the junction left unmatched. CDR3 in amino acids: CASSFAGRAGTGELFF. The CDR3 DNA reads as TGTGCCAGCAGTTTTGCAGGGAGGGCCGGCACCGGGGAGCTGTTTTTT.

The chain uses TRBV15 and TRBJ1-1; the match to TRBD1 covers 9 bases. The length of the CDR3 is 21 residues. CDR1 is LNHNV, CDR2 YYDKDF, per germline (reference sequence). J gave up 0 bases and V 0 bases, and 17 bases lay outside the gene matches. The CDR3 loop reads CATSRDLRGQGMGHMNTEAFF. CDR3 bases: TGTGCCACCAGCAGAGATCTCCGTGGACAGGGGATGGGACATATGAACACTGAAGCTTTCTTT.

V is TRBV9 and J is TRBJ1-1; 12 bases agree with TRBD1. The CDR3 contains 14 residues. With 2 bases clipped from V and 7 bases from J, the junction kept 3 bases outside the gene matches. Germline values: CDR1 SGDLS, CDR2 YYNGEE. CDR3 DNA sequence: TGTGCCAGCAGCGTGGGACAGGGGGCGGTTGAAGCTTTCTTT. Its translation is CASSVGQGAVEAFF. The whole variable domain, remainder taken from reference TRBV9 and TRBJ1-1, is DSGVTQTPKHLITATGQRVTLRCSPRSGDLSVYWYQQSLDQGLQFLIQYYNGEERAKGNILERFSAQQFPDLHSELNLSSLELGDSALYFCASSVGQGAVEAFFGQGTRLTVV.

The chain carries TRBV6-1 and TRBJ2-5, with D uncertain. The J call is uncertain, as TRBJ2-7 better fits the DNA end. This CDR3 is built from 15 residues. The V gene's germline CDR1 is MNHNS and CDR2 SASEGT. The chain's CDR3 is CASSNQAESSYEQYF. CDR3 sequence (DNA): TGTGCCAGCAGTAATCAGGCAGAGAGCTCCTACGAGCAGTACTTC.

This sequence joins TRBV18 and TRBJ2-3, with D perhaps matching TRBD2 (6 bases). The CDR3 is 15 amino acids. Deletions cut 0 bases from V and 10 bases from J, with 17 bases between. Germline V gene data show CDR1 as KGHSH and CDR2 as LQKENI. The CDR3 protein is CASSPPGFGGTAQYF. For the CDR3, the DNA is TGTGCCAGCTCACCACCGGGGTTTGGAGGGACGGCGCAGTATTTT.

The J gene is TRBJ2-3, the V gene TRBV30, with TRBD1 identical over 7 bases. Germline CDR1 is GTSNPN and CDR2 is SVGIG (reference sequence). The CDR3 length is 15 residues. Trimming at V came to 2 bases and at J to 1 base, leaving 6 bases not matched to a gene. This CDR3 is CAWSRHRGGTDTQYF. In DNA, the CDR3 is TGTGCCTGGAGTCGACACAGGGGTGGCACAGATACGCAGTATTTT. The variable domain in full, completed from reference TRBV30 and TRBJ2-3, reads SQTIHQWPATLVQPVGSPLSLECTVEGTSNPNLYWYRQAAGRGLQLLFYSVGIGQISSEVPQNLSASRPQDRQFILSSKKLLLSDSGFYLCAWSRHRGGTDTQYFGPGTRLTVL.

The gene calls are TRBV7-2 and TRBJ2-1; 8 bases match TRBD2. The V and J ends lost 1 base and 5 bases, in that order; junction bases with no gene match: 10. CDR3 length: 17 amino acids. Germline V gene sequence: CDR1 SGHTA, CDR2 FQGNSA. The CDR3 bases are TGTGCCAGCAGCTTAGTGCCGGCGGGGGGCGGGGACAATGAGCAGTTCTTC. Amino acids: CASSLVPAGGGDNEQFF.

This clone showed up just once. The chain recombines TRBV11-2 with TRBJ2-7; D perhaps matches TRBD2 (7 bases). The CDR3 sequence is 16 residues long. Germline V gene sequence: CDR1 SGHAT, CDR2 FQNNGV. Deletions cut 1 base from V and 5 bases from J, with 18 bases between. The CDR3 nucleotides read TGTGCCAGCAGCTTAGGGAGGGGGGGCTTTAGTCACGAGCAGTACTTC. Its protein product is CASSLGRGGFSHEQYF.

CDR3: CASSQGPGQGYEKLFF. The CDR3 DNA reads TGCGCCAGCAGCCAGGGGCCGGGACAGGGATATGAAAAACTGTTTTTT. The V gene is TRBV5-1, the J gene TRBJ1-4; 9 nucleotides agree with TRBD1. V lost 4 bases to trimming and J lost 6 bases; unmatched junction nucleotides: 10. The CDR3 sequence is 16 residues long. Germline assignment: CDR1 SGHRS and CDR2 YFSETQ.

This rearrangement joins TRBV4-2 to TRBJ2-7; the match to TRBD2 covers 8 bases. Germline CDR1 is LGHNA and CDR2 is YNFKEQ. The J segment lost 2 bases and the V segment lost 0 bases, leaving 3 bases of the junction unmatched. The CDR3 runs to 15 residues. The CDR3: CASSQDVGGAYEQYF. The CDR3 DNA reads as TGTGCCAGCAGCCAAGATGTCGGGGGGGCCTACGAGCAGTACTTC.

CDR3 sequence (DNA): TGTGCCAGTAGTCCCAGGACAGGGATACAAGAGACCCAGTACTTC. This codes for CASSPRTGIQETQYF. The rearrangement joins TRBV19 to TRBJ2-5; 8 bases match TRBD1. The CDR3 is 15 amino acids. Germline values: CDR1 LNHDA, CDR2 SQIVND (reference sequence). V was clipped by 5 bases and J by 2 bases; unmatched bases: 7.

The rearrangement joins TRBV5-5 to TRBJ2-7; unclear D gene. Germline assignment: CDR1 SGHKS and CDR2 YYEKEE (reference sequence). CDR3 size: 12 residues. The V gene lost 5 bases and the J gene lost 5 bases, with 11 bases spanning the gap. The CDR3 sequence: CASRVTSNEQYF. The CDR3 DNA sequence: TGTGCCAGCAGGGTTACAAGTAACGAGCAGTACTTC.

In DNA, the CDR3 is TGTGCCAGCAGCTTAGACTTGAGCTCCTACAATGAGCAGTTCTTC. It encodes CASSLDLSSYNEQFF. The rearrangement links TRBV7-2 to TRBJ2-1; no clear D gene. The V end lost 1 base, the J end lost 0 bases, and 7 bases lay between the germline ends. The CDR3 extends over 15 amino acids. Germline CDR1 reads SGHTA; CDR2 reads FQGNSA. Supplemented by reference TRBV7-2 and TRBJ2-1, the full variable domain reads GAGVSQSPSNKVTEKGKDVELRCDPISGHTALYWYRQSLGQGLEFLIYFQGNSAPDKSGLPSDRFSAERTGGSVSTLTIQRTQQEDSAVYLCASSLDLSSYNEQFFGPGTRLTVL.

The V and J genes are TRBV6-5 and TRBJ1-4; maybe TRBD1 (5 bases). The CDR3 is 16 residues long. The ends were cut back, 0 bases at V and 3 bases at J, with 11 bases in the middle. Germline CDR1 MNHEY, CDR2 SVGAGI. The DNA of the CDR3 is TGTGCCAGCAGTTACTCGAAACCGGGGGCTAATGAAAAACTGTTTTTT. It encodes CASSYSKPGANEKLFF.

V gene TRBV6-4 combines with J gene TRBJ1-5; 11 bases line up with TRBD1. Germline V CDR1 and CDR2: MRHNA, SNTAGT. J was trimmed by 6 bases and V by 2 bases; bases with no gene match: 0. This CDR3 is built from 14 residues. DNA of the CDR3: TGTGCCAGCAGTGACGGGACAGGGGGTCAGCCCCAGCATTTT. This translates into CASSDGTGGQPQHF.

The rearrangement uses TRBV4-3 and TRBJ1-4, with TRBD1 identical over 8 bases. The CDR3 is made up of 15 amino acids. Losses at the gene ends were 2 bases for V and 5 bases for J; bases not matched to a gene: 4. The germline CDR1 and CDR2 sequences are LGHNA and YSLEER. The CDR3 loop is CASSQLRQGNEKLFF. The CDR3 nucleotides are TGCGCCAGCAGCCAACTTAGACAGGGGAATGAAAAACTGTTTTTT.

The rearrangement joins TRBV6-4 to TRBJ1-2; D is ambiguous. The CDR3 contains 15 residues. Germline loops: CDR1 MRHNA, CDR2 SNTAGT. V lost 0 bases, J lost 0 bases, and 8 bases lay in between. CDR3: CASSDSAESNYGYTF. For the CDR3, the DNA is TGTGCCAGCAGTGACTCGGCCGAATCTAACTATGGCTACACCTTC.